The T cell receptor (beta chain) under discussion was sequenced for a study of T cell responses to AZD1222 COVID-19 vaccine. This CDR3 has 14 amino acids. The germline V and J ends were trimmed by 3 bases and 3 bases, with 7 bases remaining between them. Germline CDR1 reads KGHDR; CDR2 reads SFDVKD. Remarks on this clone: As yet, its antigen is unknown.

Points from the study as a whole: Donors were mostly white British, more females; clonal diversity possibly underestimated. Sampling captured repertoires only after the peak T cell response. At baseline, seropositivity was found in only a handful of AZD1222 recipients.

Sequenced by immunoSEQ multiplex PCR; TCRdb stores in-frame clones only, minus some. The repertoire consists of 100,000 to 150,000 clones, with roughly nine tenths occurring once and the leading ten covering about 7.1%. The material was peripheral blood, obtained on day 0 of AZD1222 vaccination. The V gene is TRBV24-1, the J gene TRBJ2-2; the D gene is possibly TRBD1 (5 bases). This TCR was sampled from an adult in good health. The CDR3 DNA follows: TGTGCCACCAGTGATCGACAGTACACCGGGGAGCTGTTTTTT. Translation: CATSDRQYTGELFF.